The 26 T cell receptor beta chains reported below all come from one sample, sequenced in a study of molecular identifiers for immune sequencing clone quantification. TCRdb analysed the PCR reads with MiXCR anew, one entry per CDR3 protein. The repertoire has roughly 630,000 distinct CDR3 sequences, roughly 25% of them found once; the top ten carry 0.78%. Source material: naive CD8+ T cells from blood, with Jurkat cell RNA spiked in. Noted subset: FACS-sorted CD8+CD4-CCR7+CD45RA+ naive T cells. These receptors all come from a human donor in good health. Some libraries in this study had Jurkat cell RNA spiked in.

This clonotype was seen repeatedly, ten times or more. This chain uses TRBV9 with TRBJ2-3, with TRBD1 as a possible D gene (6 bases). There are 14 residues in the CDR3. Between the trimmed V and J ends, which lost 1 base and 5 bases, there was a span of 11 bases. Per germline, CDR1 SGDLS and CDR2 YYNGEE. This CDR3 is CASSVWGPGDTQYF. The CDR3 nucleotides are TGTGCCAGCAGCGTATGGGGGCCGGGAGATACGCAGTATTTT.

V and J are TRBV23-1 and TRBJ2-3; D remains ambiguous. TRBV23-1 is given ORF status, its function remaining uncertain. The V and J ends lost 4 bases and 2 bases respectively, with 13 bases between them. The CDR3 consists of 15 residues. The CDR3 coding sequence is TGCGCCAGCAGTCGACCGACGGAGATCACAGATACGCAGTATTTT. Its protein is CASSRPTEITDTQYF.

The gene calls are TRBV24-1 and TRBJ2-3; 7 nucleotides align to TRBD1. The length of the CDR3 is 14 residues. V was clipped by 6 bases and J by 11 bases; unmatched bases: 13. From germline, CDR1 is KGHDR and CDR2 SFDVKD. CDR3 DNA sequence: TGTGCCACCAGTCGACAGGGCCTCACAGATGTGCAGTATTTT. Encoded protein: CATSRQGLTDVQYF.

Only a few counts were recorded for this clonotype. V and J are TRBV12-3 or TRBV12-4 and TRBJ1-2; TRBD1 matches 7 bases. The CDR3 runs 16 residues. Trimming cost V 6 bases and J 0 bases; bases outside gene matches: 10. DNA for the CDR3: TGTGCCAGCAGCCTGATCGGAGGGGGCGCTAACTATGGCTACACCTTC. Amino acids: CASSLIGGGANYGYTF.

Note on this clonotype: At one of its ends the junction is not consistent with the germline gene, which may arise from a read error. This chain links TRBV28 with TRBJ2-7; D is unclear. This CDR3 has 14 amino acids. From germline, CDR1 is MDHEN and CDR2 SYDVKM. The CDR3 reads CASRGWANSYEQHF. The DNA of the CDR3 is TGTGCCAGCAGGGGGTGGGCGAACTCCTACGAGCAGCACTTC.

Regarding this clonotype: This sequence may be a read error, since a much larger clone differs from it by one base. The chain combines TRBV20-1 with TRBJ1-1; D not resolved. The CDR3 is made up of 13 amino acids. Trimming pared 5 bases from V and 1 base from J, leaving 11 bases between. CDR1 and CDR2 (germline): DFQATT, SNEGSKA (reference sequence). In DNA, the CDR3 is TGCAGTGCTGGAGTCCGGGGGAACACTGAAGCTTTCTTT. Its protein is CSAGVRGNTEAFF.

This clonotype was picked up many times. The chain's CDR3 is CASSIGTSDYNEQFF. The CDR3 DNA sequence: TGTGCCAGTAGTATCGGAACCAGTGACTACAATGAGCAGTTCTTC. This chain uses TRBV19 with TRBJ2-1; D is ambiguous. V lost 3 bases and J lost 3, with 12 bases in between. The CDR3 is 15 amino acids. Germline CDR1 and CDR2: LNHDA and SQIVND (reference sequence).

This clonotype was recorded a few times. This chain links TRBV20-1 with TRBJ2-1; D is uncertain. CDR3 length: 14 amino acids. V was shortened by 6 bases and J by 3 bases, with 15 bases between the two germline ends. Germline V CDR1 and CDR2: DFQATT, SNEGSKA (reference sequence). The DNA of the CDR3 is TGCAGTGCCGGATATGGGGTCCTCTACAATGAGCAGTTCTTC. Encoded protein: CSAGYGVLYNEQFF.

This clonotype has at least ten counts. This chain links TRBV14 with TRBJ1-1; D possibly corresponds to TRBD1 (5 bases). The CDR3 contains 15 residues. Germline V CDR1 and CDR2: SGHDN, FVKESK. Trimming removed 1 base from V and 8 bases from J, with 17 bases in between. The CDR3 sequence is CASSQGFSGRAEAFF. CDR3 nucleotide sequence: TGTGCCAGCAGCCAAGGTTTTTCAGGGCGGGCAGAAGCTTTCTTT. Using reference TRBV14 and TRBJ1-1 for the parts outside the CDR3, the full variable domain is EAGVTQFPSHSVIEKGQTVTLRCDPISGHDNLYWYRRVMGKEIKFLLHFVKESKQDESGMPNNRFLAERTGGTYSTLKVQPAELEDSGVYFCASSQGFSGRAEAFFGQGTRLTVV.

V and J are TRBV12-3 or TRBV12-4 and TRBJ1-1; TRBD1 matches 8 bases. The CDR3 sequence is 15 residues long. V gave up 2 bases and J gave up 4 bases; unmatched junction bases: 6. This CDR3 is CASSLINRGSTEAFF. CDR3 nucleotides: TGTGCCAGCAGTTTAATAAACAGGGGGAGCACTGAAGCTTTCTTT.

Comments on this clonotype: Given a much more abundant clone one base away, this may be a read error. The genes are TRBV9 and TRBJ1-6; D unresolved. Germline CDR1 SGDLS, CDR2 YYNGEE. CDR3 length equals 16 residues. CDR3 loop: CASSVDGISLHSPLYF. The CDR3 DNA reads TGTGCCAGCAGCGTAGACGGCATTTCACTTCATTCACCCCTCTACTTT.

As to this clonotype: The conserved closing phenylalanine or tryptophan is absent in this CDR3, likely reflecting a read error. V usage is TRBV4-3 and J usage is TRBJ1-1, with D possibly being TRBD1 (5 bases). CDR1 and CDR2 (germline): LGHNA, YSLEER. Trimming cost V 0 bases and J 6 bases, with 11 bases left between them. This CDR3 spans 14 amino acids. CDR3 residues: CASSQDPTAAEAFL. The DNA for the CDR3 is TGCGCCAGCAGCCAAGACCCGACAGCGGCTGAAGCTTTCCTT.

The V and J genes are TRBV2 and TRBJ1-2, with D perhaps matching TRBD1 (5 bases). Deletions cut 3 bases from V and 4 bases from J, with 12 bases between. CDR1 and CDR2 from the germline V gene are SNHLY and FYNNEI. The CDR3 runs 14 residues. The CDR3, as DNA: TGTGCCAGCAGTGACATGGGGCCCGGCTATGGCTACACCTTC. This codes for CASSDMGPGYGYTF.

At least ten counts were recorded for this clonotype. The chain combines TRBV7-2 with TRBJ1-5; a possible D gene is TRBD1 (6 bases). CDR1 is SGHTA and CDR2 is FQGNSA in the germline V gene. Trimming took 6 bases from V and 5 from J, leaving 14 bases between them. The CDR3 runs 14 residues. CDR3 in DNA: TGTGCCAGCAGAGAGGCGAGGGGGGATCAGCCCCAGCATTTT. It is translated as CASREARGDQPQHF.

The V and J genes are TRBV29-1 and TRBJ2-1, with D possibly being TRBD2 (7 bases). Trimming stripped 0 bases from V and 4 bases from J, with 28 bases between. Germline V CDR1 and CDR2: SQVTM, ANQGSEA. The CDR3 sequence is 20 residues long. The CDR3 is CSVEDLPAGAKGGVYNEQFF. The CDR3 DNA reads TGCAGCGTTGAAGATCTTCCGGCGGGAGCGAAAGGGGGGGTTTACAATGAGCAGTTCTTC.

The V gene is TRBV4-3, the J gene TRBJ2-7; D gene ambiguous. Germline lookup yields CDR1 LGHNA and CDR2 YSLEER. V lost 1 base, J lost 3 bases, and 10 bases lay in between. This CDR3 has 14 residues. CDR3 sequence (DNA): TGCGCCAGCAGCCAAGTCGGCCGAAACTACGAGCAGTACTTC. This gives the protein CASSQVGRNYEQYF.

This clonotype was recorded many times. This rearrangement joins TRBV28 to TRBJ2-6; D perhaps matches TRBD1 (6 bases). Germline CDR1 MDHEN, CDR2 SYDVKM. V lost 4 bases and J lost 4, with 26 bases in between. The CDR3 has 20 amino acids. As DNA, the CDR3 is TGTGCCAGCAGTTCCCCAGACAGGAATCCGATCATTATCGGGGCCAACGTCCTGACTTTC. Encoded protein: CASSSPDRNPIIIGANVLTF. Variable domain in full (rest from reference TRBV28 and TRBJ2-6): DVKVTQSSRYLVKRTGEKVFLECVQDMDHENMFWYRQDPGLGLRLIYFSYDVKMKEKGDIPEGYSVSREKKERFSLILESASTNQTSMYLCASSSPDRNPIIIGANVLTFGAGSRLTVL.

This clonotype was observed at least ten times. The chain recombines TRBV7-9 with TRBJ2-6; D remains unclear. Germline V gene sequence: CDR1 SEHNR, CDR2 FQNEAQ (reference sequence). Between the trimmed V and J ends, which lost 5 bases and 0 bases, there was a span of 11 bases. The CDR3 runs to 16 residues. In DNA, the CDR3 is TGTGCCAGCAGCCCCGGAGCCCACTCTGGGGCCAACGTCCTGACTTTC. This translates into CASSPGAHSGANVLTF.

This clonotype was seen just once. The CDR3 loop is CASSYGQGMGEQYF. CDR3 in DNA: TGTGCCAGCAGTTACGGGCAGGGGATGGGGGAGCAGTACTTC. The chain recombines TRBV6-5 with TRBJ2-7; maybe TRBD1 (6 bases). In germline, CDR1 is MNHEY, CDR2 SVGAGI. There are 14 residues in the CDR3. Trimming took off 2 bases at V and 7 bases at J, with 15 bases between the two ends.

There are many counts of this clonotype. V and J are TRBV14 and TRBJ1-5; 7 bases map to TRBD1. After removal of 5 bases from V and 3 bases from J, the junction contained 4 bases not matched to a gene. There are 14 residues in the CDR3. Germline V gives CDR1 SGHDN, CDR2 FVKESK. The CDR3 DNA sequence: TGTGCCAGCAGCACACAGGGGATCAATCAGCCCCAGCATTTT. It specifies CASSTQGINQPQHF.

Worth noting for this clonotype: A read error may be the cause here, since a much bigger clone is one base away. This rearrangement joins TRBV5-6 to TRBJ2-7; no clear D gene. The CDR3 has 14 residues. From germline, CDR1 is SGHDT and CDR2 YYEEEE. Trimming removed 4 bases at V and 3 bases at J, with 14 bases between. The CDR3 coding sequence is TGTGCCAGCAGCCCTTGGTACAGTGGCTACGAGCAGTACTTC. It translates to CASSPWYSGYEQYF.

Concerning this clonotype: A much larger clone differs from this one at a single base, so this may be a read error. This rearrangement joins TRBV28 to TRBJ2-2; D may be TRBD1 or TRBD2 (5 bases each). Germline CDR1 reads MDHEN; CDR2 reads SYDVKM. V was trimmed by 6 bases and J by 5 bases, leaving 16 bases between them. This CDR3 has 15 residues. This chain's CDR3 is CASRLRRDATGELFF. In nucleotides, the CDR3 is TGTGCCAGCAGGTTGCGCCGGGACGCAACCGGGGAGCTGTTTTTT.

This clonotype was detected only once. A much larger clone differs from this one at a single base, so this may be a read error. The chain has TRBV7-9 and TRBJ1-5, with unresolved D. The germline V gene encodes CDR1 SEHNR and CDR2 FQNEAQ (reference sequence). This CDR3 is built from 14 residues. Written as DNA, the CDR3 is TGTGCCGGCAGCCCGACGGATAGCAATCAGCCCCAGCATTTT. It specifies CAGSPTDSNQPQHF.

This clonotype was recorded a few times. This sequence joins TRBV6-2 or TRBV6-3 and TRBJ2-1; D not resolved. V lost 0 bases to trimming and J lost 8 bases, with 2 bases between them. This CDR3 has 11 amino acids. The germline CDR1 and CDR2 sequences are MNHEY and SVGEGT. The CDR3 nucleotides are TGTGCCAGCAGTTACTCGGATGAGCAGTTCTTC. It is translated as CASSYSDEQFF.

The V and J genes are TRBV7-6 and TRBJ2-3; no definite D call. From germline, CDR1 is SGHVS and CDR2 FNYEAQ. The CDR3 runs to 17 residues. The V gene lost 5 bases and the J gene lost 3 bases, with 21 bases spanning the gap. The CDR3 sequence: CASSLPFGLSETDTQYF. CDR3 DNA sequence: TGTGCCAGCAGCCTCCCTTTCGGGCTATCTGAGACAGATACGCAGTATTTT. Looking up the rest from reference TRBV7-6 and TRBJ2-3 gives the full variable domain: GAGVSQSPRYKVTKRGQDVALRCDPISGHVSLYWYRQALGQGPEFLTYFNYEAQQDKSGLPNDRFSAERPEGSISTLTIQRTEQRDSAMYRCASSLPFGLSETDTQYFGPGTRLTVL.

This clonotype was detected only a few times. The rearrangement links TRBV7-9 to TRBJ2-5; D possibly corresponds to TRBD1 (5 bases). The CDR3 spans 15 residues. V lost 1 base, J lost 2 bases, and 11 bases lay in between. Per germline, CDR1 SEHNR and CDR2 FQNEAQ (reference sequence). The CDR3 bases are TGTGCCAGCAGCTTAGAGATCGACAGACAAGAGACCCAGTACTTC. Its protein product is CASSLEIDRQETQYF.